Below, one TCR beta chain is given with its context. Using a J-beta primer mix together with a sample-barcoded 5' primer, a second PCR was run for roughly 7 to 11 cycles. Each of the cDNA molecules was tagged by a template-switch adaptor with 12 random nucleotides. One entry per CDR3 protein results from TCRdb running MiXCR on the 5' RACE reads. The sample records about 680,000 distinct CDR3 sequences, about 52% being singletons. The data are from a study of blood T cells in healthy people across ages. Germline loops: CDR1 SEHNR, CDR2 FQNEAQ (reference sequence). Trimming pared 5 bases from V and 4 bases from J, leaving 14 bases between. The length of the CDR3 is 14 residues.

The source material was blood. V gene TRBV7-9 combines with J gene TRBJ2-5, with D possibly TRBD2 on 6 matching bases. The TCR originated in a woman aged 55-70 years in good health. CDR3 in DNA: TGTGCCAGCAGCCCTGGTAGTAGCGGAGAGACCCAGTACTTC. Protein sequence: CASSPGSSGETQYF.